This record looks at one TCR beta chain sequence and its context. This clonotype was detected a few times. Its target antigen remains unknown. Per-nucleotide qualities are absent, and no much larger clonotype sits a single base away. Read against the paper, the sample's time point label means: sample taken at primary tumor resection. The donors were 65 to 90 patients from the lung TRACERx cohort who had early-stage, untreated non-small cell lung cancer. Without any cell sorting, TCR sequencing was performed on whole RNA extracted either from tumor and nontumor lung tissue or from cryopreserved PBMC samples. A patient was chosen for TCR sequencing only when enough RNA was available from at least two tumor regions. Tumor and adjacent nontumor lung specimens were reviewed by a lung pathologist before selection. Library creation used 5' RACE. Sequencer: NextSeq 500. To allow correction of PCR and sequencing errors, the TCR library protocol tagged every TCR cDNA molecule with a unique molecular identifier. Concerning the study's data processing: TCR identification, UMI-based error correction and CDR3 extraction were performed with Decombinator tools. TCRs above a frequency of 2 per 1,000, corresponding to the top 1% of the tumor frequency distribution, were defined as expanded. Expanded tumor TCRs statistically deemed absent (corrected P<0.05) from at least one tumor region were classed as regional, and all other expanded tumor TCRs were classed as ubiquitous. Each repertoire was subsampled 100 times to 5,000 TCRs, after which Renyi diversity was computed with the R vegan package. CDR3 similarity networks were built from amino acid triplet string-kernel similarity, with CDR3s being connected when pairwise similarity was above 0.82. TCRdb ran its own pipeline on the public reads, namely fastp trimming at Q25 and MiXCR clone calling, and kept in-frame beta chains. Each entry is one CDR3 protein sequence, shown with its most common DNA and genes. For this entry, the V and J calls and clone size follow TCRdb and not the study's own pipeline. Present in this sample are 17,000 or so distinct CDR3 sequences, 6.2% of which were seen just once. The ten most abundant clones make up 6.8% of the sample.

This sample was taken from a study of spatial heterogeneity in lung cancer (dated 2019 in TCRdb). Background on the whole study: More beta-chain than alpha-chain transcripts were consistently detected, likely reflecting higher beta-chain transcript abundance. In tumor regions, TCR transcript counts showed a strong correlation with a T cell transcriptional module score from matched bulk RNA-seq. In the raw uncorrected reads, each unique combination of TCR and UMI appeared more than ten times on average. TCR alpha and beta repertoires were quantitatively compared across multiple tumor regions, matched nontumor lung and blood in non-small cell lung cancer. Nonsynonymous mutation counts, determined by whole-exome sequencing of tumor tissue, were related to features of the TCR repertoire. At surgery, roughly 220 tumor regions, fewer than 85 matched nontumor lung samples and 45 to 60 PBMC samples were TCR-sequenced for both alpha and beta chains. Here is what the overall study found, with its caveats: TCR-seq was estimated to cover only roughly 7% of tumor T cells for alpha chains and about 13% for beta chains. Confirming at a functional level the hypothesis that regional TCRs recognize regional mutations was considered to require additional single-cell paired TCR alpha and beta sequencing. The count of ubiquitous expanded TCRs correlated with the count of ubiquitous nonsynonymous mutations, and the count of regional expanded TCRs correlated with the count of regional nonsynonymous mutations. The tumor nonsynonymous mutation count correlated with the number of expanded alpha and beta TCRs within the tumor.

V loses 1 base, J loses 4 bases, and the germline ends lie 6 bases apart. The CDR3 measures 13 amino acids from cysteine to phenylalanine. The CDR3 DNA has 39 bases and is translated from base 1. The CDR1 and CDR2 encoded by the germline V gene are SGHTA and FQGNSA. This TCR came from a male donor with early-stage non-small cell lung cancer. The source was lung tumor tissue, collected at surgery. The sequence links TRBV7-2 to TRBJ2-3; the D gene cannot be resolved reliably. Read as DNA, the sequence is TGTGCCAGCAGCTTAGTAAGGTCAGATACGCAGTATTTT. Its protein reads: CASSLVRSDTQYF.